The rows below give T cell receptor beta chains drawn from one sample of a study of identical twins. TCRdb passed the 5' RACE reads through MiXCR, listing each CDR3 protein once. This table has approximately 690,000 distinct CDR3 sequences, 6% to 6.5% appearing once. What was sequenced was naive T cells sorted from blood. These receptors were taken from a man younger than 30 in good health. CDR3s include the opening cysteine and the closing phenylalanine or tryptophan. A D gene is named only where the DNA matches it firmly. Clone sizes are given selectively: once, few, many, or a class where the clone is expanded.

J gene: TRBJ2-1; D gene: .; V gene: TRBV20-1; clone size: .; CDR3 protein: CSARERIRPYNEQFF; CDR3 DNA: TGCAGTGCCCGAGAGCGGATACGGCCCTACAATGAGCAGTTCTTC
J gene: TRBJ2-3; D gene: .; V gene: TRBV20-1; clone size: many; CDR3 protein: CSARPGARGNTQYF; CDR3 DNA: TGCAGTGCTAGGCCGGGAGCCCGAGGAAATACGCAGTATTTT
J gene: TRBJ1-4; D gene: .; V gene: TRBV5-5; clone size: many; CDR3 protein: CASSSPEGLSVEKLFF; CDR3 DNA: TGTGCCAGCAGCTCCCCCGAGGGCCTGTCGGTTGAAAAACTGTTTTTT
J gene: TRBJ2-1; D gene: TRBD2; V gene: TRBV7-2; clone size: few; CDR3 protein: CASSPRTSGRTGEQFF; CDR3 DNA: TGTGCCAGCAGCCCGCGGACTAGCGGGAGGACTGGTGAGCAGTTCTTC
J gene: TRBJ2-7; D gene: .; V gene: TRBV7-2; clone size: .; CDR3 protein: CASSAPGRHEQYF; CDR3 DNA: TGTGCCAGCAGCGCCCCGGGACGTCACGAGCAGTACTTC
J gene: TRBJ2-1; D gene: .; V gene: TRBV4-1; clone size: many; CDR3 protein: CASSAARLSSYNEQFF; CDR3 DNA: TGCGCCAGCAGCGCGGCTCGTCTAAGCTCCTACAATGAGCAGTTCTTC
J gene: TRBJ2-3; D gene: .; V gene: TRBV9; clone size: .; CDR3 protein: CASSVVTDTQYF; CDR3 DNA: TGTGCCAGCAGCGTAGTAACAGATACGCAGTATTTT
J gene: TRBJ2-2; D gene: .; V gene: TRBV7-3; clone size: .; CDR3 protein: CASSTRPITGELFF; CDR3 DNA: TGTGCCAGCAGCACCCGACCGATCACCGGGGAGCTGTTTTTT
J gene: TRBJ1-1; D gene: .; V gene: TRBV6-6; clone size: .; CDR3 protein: CASLDNEAFF; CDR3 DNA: TGTGCCAGCCTTGATAATGAAGCTTTCTTT
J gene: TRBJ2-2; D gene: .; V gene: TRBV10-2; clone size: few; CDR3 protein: CATGLGILNTGELFF; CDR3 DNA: TGCGCCACTGGACTGGGCATTCTAAACACCGGGGAGCTGTTTTTT
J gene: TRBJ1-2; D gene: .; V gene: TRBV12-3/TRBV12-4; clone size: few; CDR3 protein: CASSLAQGTLDGYTF; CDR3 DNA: TGTGCCAGCAGTTTAGCGCAGGGGACACTGGATGGCTACACCTTC
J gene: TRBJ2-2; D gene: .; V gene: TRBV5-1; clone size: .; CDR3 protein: CASSSHQGYTGELFF; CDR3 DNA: TGCGCCAGCAGCTCCCACCAGGGTTACACCGGGGAGCTGTTTTTT
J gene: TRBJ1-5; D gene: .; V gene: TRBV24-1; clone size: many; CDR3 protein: CATSDFKVNEPQHF; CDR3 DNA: TGTGCCACCAGTGATTTCAAGGTTAATGAGCCCCAGCATTTT
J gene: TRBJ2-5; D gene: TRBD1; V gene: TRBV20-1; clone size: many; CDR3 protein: CSAKPDRGRSQETQYF; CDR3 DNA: TGCAGTGCCAAACCCGACAGGGGGAGAAGCCAAGAGACCCAGTACTTC
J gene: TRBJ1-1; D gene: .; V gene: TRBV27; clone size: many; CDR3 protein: CASSPLLLNTEAFF; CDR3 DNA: TGTGCCAGCAGTCCTCTCTTACTGAACACTGAAGCTTTCTTT
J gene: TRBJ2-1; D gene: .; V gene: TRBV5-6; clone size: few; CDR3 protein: CASSPGTLSNEQFF; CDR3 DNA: TGTGCCAGCAGCCCCGGGACCCTATCTAATGAGCAGTTCTTC
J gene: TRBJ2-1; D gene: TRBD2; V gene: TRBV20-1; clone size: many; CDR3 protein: CSAREVRREGRPNEQFF; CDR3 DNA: TGCAGTGCTAGAGAAGTTCGGCGGGAGGGCCGGCCCAATGAGCAGTTCTTC
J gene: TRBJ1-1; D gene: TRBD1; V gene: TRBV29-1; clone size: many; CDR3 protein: CSVEVLRDRGEGAFF; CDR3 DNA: TGCAGCGTCGAAGTACTCCGGGACAGGGGAGAAGGAGCTTTCTTT
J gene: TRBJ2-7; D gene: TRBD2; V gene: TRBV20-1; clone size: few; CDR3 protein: CSARGGTSAVSYEQYF; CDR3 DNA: TGCAGTGCTAGAGGGGGGACTAGTGCGGTCTCCTACGAGCAGTACTTC
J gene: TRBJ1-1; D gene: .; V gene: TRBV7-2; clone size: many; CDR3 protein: CASSLVMGMNTEAFF; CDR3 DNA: TGTGCCAGCAGCTTAGTGATGGGGATGAACACTGAAGCTTTCTTT
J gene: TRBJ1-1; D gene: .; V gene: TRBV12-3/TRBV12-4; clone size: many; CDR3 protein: CASSLIQGANTEAFF; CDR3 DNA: TGTGCCAGCAGTTTGATTCAGGGTGCGAACACTGAAGCTTTCTTT
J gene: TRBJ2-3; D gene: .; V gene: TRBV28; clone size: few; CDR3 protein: CASSLGFAGDTQYF; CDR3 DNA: TGTGCCAGCAGTTTAGGATTCGCGGGCGATACGCAGTATTTT
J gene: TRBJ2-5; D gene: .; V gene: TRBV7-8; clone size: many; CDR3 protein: CASSLAGRISGRLDETQYF; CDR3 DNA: TGTGCCAGCAGCTTAGCAGGGCGAATTAGTGGCCGCTTGGATGAGACCCAGTACTTC
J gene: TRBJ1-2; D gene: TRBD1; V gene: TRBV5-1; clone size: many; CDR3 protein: CASSLTGGTYGYTF; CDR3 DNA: TGCGCCAGCAGCTTGACAGGGGGTACCTATGGCTACACCTTC
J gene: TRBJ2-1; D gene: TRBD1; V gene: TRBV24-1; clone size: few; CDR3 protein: CATSDRGQPDNEQFF; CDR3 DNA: TGTGCCACCAGTGACAGGGGACAGCCAGACAATGAGCAGTTCTTC
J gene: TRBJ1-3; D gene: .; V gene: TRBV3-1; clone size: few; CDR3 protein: CASSPWLQSGNTIYF; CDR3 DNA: TGTGCCAGCAGCCCCTGGTTACAATCTGGAAACACCATATATTTT
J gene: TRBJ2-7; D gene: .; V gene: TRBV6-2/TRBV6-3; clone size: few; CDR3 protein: CASTGRQQYF; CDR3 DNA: TGTGCCAGCACCGGCCGACAGCAGTACTTC
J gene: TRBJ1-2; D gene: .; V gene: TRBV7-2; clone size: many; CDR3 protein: CASSLVINYGYTF; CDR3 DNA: TGTGCCAGCAGCCTGGTCATTAACTATGGCTACACCTTC
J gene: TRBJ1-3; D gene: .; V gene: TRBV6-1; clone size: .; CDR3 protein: CASRGPISGNTIYF; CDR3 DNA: TGTGCCAGCAGGGGACCCATCTCTGGAAACACCATATATTTT
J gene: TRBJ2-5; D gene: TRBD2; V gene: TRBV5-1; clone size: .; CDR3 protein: CASSLPGGGQETQYF; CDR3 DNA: TGCGCCAGCAGCTTGCCGGGAGGGGGCCAAGAGACCCAGTACTTC
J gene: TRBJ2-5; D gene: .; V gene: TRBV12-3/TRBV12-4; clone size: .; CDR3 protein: CASSGLMGETQYF; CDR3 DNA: TGTGCCAGCAGCGGGCTTATGGGAGAGACCCAGTACTTC
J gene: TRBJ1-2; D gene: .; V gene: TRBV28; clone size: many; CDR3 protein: CASSLGGWRQDGYTF; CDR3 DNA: TGTGCCAGCAGTTTAGGGGGCTGGCGACAAGATGGCTACACCTTC
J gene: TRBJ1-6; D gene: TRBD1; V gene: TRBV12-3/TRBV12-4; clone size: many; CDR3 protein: CASSIAGTGGSSPLHF; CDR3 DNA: TGTGCCAGCAGCATCGCCGGGACAGGGGGTAGTTCACCCCTCCACTTT
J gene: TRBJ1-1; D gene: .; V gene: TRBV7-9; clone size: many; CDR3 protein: CASSLGAMNTEAFF; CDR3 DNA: TGTGCCAGCAGCTTAGGGGCCATGAACACTGAAGCTTTCTTT
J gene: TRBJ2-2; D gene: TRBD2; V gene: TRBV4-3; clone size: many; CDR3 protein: CASSSGRQVSGELFF; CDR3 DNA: TGCGCCAGTTCCAGCGGGAGGCAGGTTTCCGGGGAGCTGTTTTTT
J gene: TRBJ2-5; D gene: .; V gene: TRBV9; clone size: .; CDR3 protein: CASSPLDWETQYF; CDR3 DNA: TGTGCCAGCAGCCCACTCGATTGGGAGACCCAGTACTTC
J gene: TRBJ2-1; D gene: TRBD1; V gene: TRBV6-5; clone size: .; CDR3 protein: CASTSVDRGLDEQFF; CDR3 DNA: TGTGCCAGCACTTCGGTGGACAGGGGGCTTGATGAGCAGTTCTTC
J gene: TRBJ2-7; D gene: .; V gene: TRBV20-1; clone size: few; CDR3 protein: CSARGLAGTSYEQYF; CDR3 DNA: TGCAGTGCTAGAGGTCTTGCAGGGACATCCTACGAGCAGTACTTC
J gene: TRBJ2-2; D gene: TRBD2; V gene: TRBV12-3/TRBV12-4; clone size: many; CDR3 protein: CASSGAGGYTGELFF; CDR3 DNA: TGTGCCAGCAGCGGCGCGGGGGGCTACACCGGGGAGCTGTTTTTT
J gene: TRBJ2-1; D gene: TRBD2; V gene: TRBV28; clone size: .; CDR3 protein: CASSSPGLAGEEF; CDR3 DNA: TGTGCCAGCAGTTCACCCGGACTAGCGGGAGAGGAGTTC
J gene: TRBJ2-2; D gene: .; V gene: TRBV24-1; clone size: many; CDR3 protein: CATSDLSVIRTGELFF; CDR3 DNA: TGTGCCACCAGTGATTTATCGGTAATCCGCACCGGGGAGCTGTTTTTT
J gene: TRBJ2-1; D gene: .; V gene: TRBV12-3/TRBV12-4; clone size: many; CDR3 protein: CASSSRAYNEQFF; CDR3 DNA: TGTGCCAGCAGTTCCCGGGCCTACAATGAGCAGTTCTTC
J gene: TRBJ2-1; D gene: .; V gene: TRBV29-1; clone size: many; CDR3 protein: CSGVELSYNEQFF; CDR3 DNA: TGCAGCGGAGTAGAGCTGTCCTACAATGAGCAGTTCTTC
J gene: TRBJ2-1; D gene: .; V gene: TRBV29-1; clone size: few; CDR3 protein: CSVGGGLNEQFF; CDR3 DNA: TGCAGCGTTGGGGGGGGGCTCAATGAGCAGTTCTTC
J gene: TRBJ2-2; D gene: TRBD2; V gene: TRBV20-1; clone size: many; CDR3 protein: CSARSTSGTVGELFF; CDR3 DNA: TGCAGTGCTAGATCGACTAGCGGGACAGTCGGGGAGCTGTTTTTT